The 19 T cell receptor beta chains reported below all come from one sample, sequenced in a study of blood T cell repertoires in COVID-19. The data were produced by immunoSEQ multiplex PCR, yet TCRdb's version contains in-frame clones alone and is incomplete. The table records roughly 200,000 clones, 70% to 90% of them present only once. The material sequenced was peripheral blood. These receptors all stem from a woman aged 18-35 years who had recovered from COVID-19.

The genes are TRBV7-8 and TRBJ1-2; 10 bases align to TRBD1. CDR1 is SGHVS and CDR2 is FQNEAQ in the germline V gene. J lost 6 bases, V lost 0 bases, and 4 bases had no gene match. This CDR3 contains 15 residues. The CDR3 DNA reads as TGTGCCAGCAGCTTAGCTCGGACAGGGGGAAATGGCTACACCTTC. Amino acid sequence: CASSLARTGGNGYTF.

This sequence joins TRBV4-3 and TRBJ2-7, with a possible D match to TRBD1 (5 bases). The CDR3 sequence is 16 residues long. Trimming took 2 bases from V and 6 from J, leaving 20 bases between them. CDR1 is LGHNA, CDR2 YSLEER, per germline. The CDR3 reads CASSQWGLNRRCEQYF. The CDR3, as DNA: TGCGCCAGCAGCCAATGGGGCCTGAACAGACGGTGCGAGCAGTACTTC.

The chain combines TRBV7-2 with TRBJ2-2; 11 bases are shared with TRBD2. CDR3 length: 15 amino acids. CDR1 is SGHTA, CDR2 FQGNSA, per germline. Trimming took 5 bases from V and 6 from J; bases not matched to a gene: 5. In DNA form, the CDR3 reads TGTGCCAGCAGCCCTAGCGGGAGGTGGGCCGGGGAGCTGTTTTTT. Protein sequence: CASSPSGRWAGELFF.

The chain joins TRBV28 to TRBJ2-1; the match to TRBD2 covers 10 bases. The CDR3 covers 13 residues. Trimming cost V 4 bases and J 6 bases; bases outside gene matches: 0. Germline values: CDR1 MDHEN, CDR2 SYDVKM. The CDR3 is CASSSSGSNEQFF. The CDR3 DNA reads TGTGCCAGCAGTTCTAGCGGGAGCAATGAGCAGTTCTTC.

This sequence joins TRBV27 and TRBJ1-5; D remains ambiguous. The ends were cut back, 11 bases at V and 0 bases at J, with 14 bases in the middle. This CDR3 region has 14 residues. Germline V lookup: CDR1 MNHEY, CDR2 SMNVEV (reference sequence). Written as DNA, the CDR3 is TGTGCCTCCTCCAGTCCAGATAGCAATCAGCCCCAGCATTTT. Protein: CASSSPDSNQPQHF.

This chain connects TRBV5-1 to TRBJ1-1; D gene uncertain. This CDR3 contains 13 residues. V gave up 2 bases and J gave up 1 base, with 6 bases separating them. Germline V gives CDR1 SGHRS, CDR2 YFSETQ. The CDR3 sequence is CASSFQENTEAFF. The CDR3 bases are TGCGCCAGCAGCTTCCAGGAGAACACTGAAGCTTTCTTT.

This chain joins TRBV18 and TRBJ2-1; 8 positions agree with TRBD2. Trimming at V came to 2 bases and at J to 6 bases, leaving 9 bases not matched to a gene. Germline CDR1 and CDR2: KGHSH and LQKENI. This CDR3 is 16 amino acids long. The CDR3 DNA follows: TGTGCCAGCTCACCAAGCCGGACGGGAGGGCTCAATGAGCAGTTCTTC. It specifies CASSPSRTGGLNEQFF.

V gene TRBV5-8 combines with J gene TRBJ2-6; 12 bases line up with TRBD1. This CDR3 contains 18 residues. From germline, CDR1 is SGHTS and CDR2 YDEGEE. Unmatched junction bases numbered 7, after V lost 4 bases and J lost 2 bases. The CDR3 bases are TGTGCCAGCAGCCTGGGACAGGGGGCTTTGACTGGGGCCAACGTCCTGACTTTC. Translation: CASSLGQGALTGANVLTF.

V gene TRBV7-9 combines with J gene TRBJ1-1; D remains ambiguous. The V gene's germline CDR1 is SEHNR and CDR2 FQNEAQ (reference sequence). The ends were cut back, 0 bases at V and 3 bases at J, with 8 bases in the middle. The CDR3 runs 14 residues. The CDR3 DNA follows: TGTGCCAGCAGCTTAGCTGGGCCCCACACTGAAGCTTTCTTT. It specifies CASSLAGPHTEAFF.

This chain joins TRBV6-5 and TRBJ1-2; no definite D call. This CDR3 contains 15 residues. Germline V CDR1 and CDR2: MNHEY, SVGAGI. V was clipped by 2 bases and J by 6 bases, with 16 bases between them. In DNA, the CDR3 is TGTGCCAGCAGTTACCAAACATCCATGTTAAATGGCTACACCTTC. The encoded protein is CASSYQTSMLNGYTF.

V gene TRBV7-9 combines with J gene TRBJ2-5; perhaps TRBD2 as D (6 bases). Trimming removed 6 bases at V and 3 bases at J, with 14 bases between. The CDR3 has 14 amino acids. Germline V gives CDR1 SEHNR, CDR2 FQNEAQ (reference sequence). For the CDR3, the DNA is TGTGCCAGCAGACCCCGACTAGGGGAAGAGACCCAGTACTTC. The encoded protein is CASRPRLGEETQYF.

The chain has TRBV29-1 and TRBJ2-7; TRBD1 is a possible D gene (6 bases). The germline CDR1 and CDR2 sequences are SQVTM and ANQGSEA. The CDR3 is made up of 14 amino acids. Trimming left V 4 bases short and J 3 bases short, with 16 bases between. CDR3 DNA sequence: TGCAGCGTTGGCATTTGGACAGTAAACTACGAGCAGTACTTC. The encoded protein is CSVGIWTVNYEQYF.

The chain uses TRBV7-9 and TRBJ2-2; a possible D gene is TRBD2 (5 bases). Germline V gene sequence: CDR1 SEHNR, CDR2 FQNEAQ (reference sequence). V lost 8 bases, J lost 7 bases, and 11 bases lay in between. This CDR3 spans 12 amino acids. CDR3 bases: TGTGCCAGCCCTGAGGGCCTCGGGGAGCTGTTTTTT. This codes for CASPEGLGELFF.

The rearrangement links TRBV27 to TRBJ1-5; D possibly corresponds to TRBD1 (6 bases). Germline CDR1 MNHEY, CDR2 SMNVEV (reference sequence). V was trimmed by 5 bases and J by 1 base, leaving 9 bases between them. The CDR3 consists of 14 residues. The DNA of the CDR3 is TGTGCCAGCAGTGGGGGCGGAAGCAATCAGCCCCAGCATTTT. This translates into CASSGGGSNQPQHF.

The chain joins TRBV27 to TRBJ2-3, with a tentative D call TRBD2 (7 bases). Germline values: CDR1 MNHEY, CDR2 SMNVEV (reference sequence). This CDR3 region has 16 residues. Trimming cost V 0 bases and J 3 bases, with 13 bases left between them. The CDR3 sequence: CASSLSVRGGTDTQYF. CDR3 DNA sequence: TGTGCCAGCAGTTTATCGGTTAGGGGGGGGACAGATACGCAGTATTTT.

The chain is built from TRBV4-2 and TRBJ1-2; a possible D gene is TRBD1 (6 bases). Trimming took 0 bases from V and 8 from J, leaving 19 bases between them. CDR3 length equals 16 residues. From germline, CDR1 is LGHNA and CDR2 YNFKEQ. CDR3 nucleotide sequence: TGTGCCAGCAGCCAAGACGTTGGGACAACACATGGAGGCTACACCTTC. Translating it yields CASSQDVGTTHGGYTF.

DNA for the CDR3: TGTGCCAGCAGCAATTTCGTAGACTACGAGCAGTACTTC. Its protein product is CASSNFVDYEQYF. V usage is TRBV21-1 and J usage is TRBJ2-7; TRBD2 is taken as the D call from the table, unchecked against the DNA. TRBV21-1 is a pseudogene. The CDR3 length is 13 residues.

The chain is built from TRBV9 and TRBJ1-5; D gene uncertain. The CDR3 loop spans 12 amino acids. Deletions cut 3 bases from V and 4 bases from J, with 5 bases between. The germline CDR1 and CDR2 sequences are SGDLS and YYNGEE. The CDR3 region has the DNA TGTGCCAGCAGCGCCTATAATCAGCCCCAGCATTTT. Its protein is CASSAYNQPQHF.

In this sample, this clone turned up once. This rearrangement joins TRBV6-1 to TRBJ2-7; D not resolved. This CDR3 contains 16 residues. V dropped 2 bases and J dropped 0 bases, with 14 bases sitting between them. Germline values: CDR1 MNHNS, CDR2 SASEGT. The CDR3 sequence: CASSEYPVSSSYEQYF. CDR3 bases: TGTGCCAGCAGTGAATACCCTGTTAGCAGCTCCTACGAGCAGTACTTC.